This T cell receptor beta chain was captured by sequencing in a study of cytomegalovirus exposure and HLA in healthy donors. Study observations and caveats: An ancestry cluster, one associated with Asian ancestry, reportedly showed fewer N-insertions than the approximately 670-donor mean in a later analysis.

On this clone itself: What it recognizes is unknown.

PCR was performed using 60 Vbeta and 13 Jbeta primers. Data came from immunoSEQ multiplex PCR; TCRdb stores just in-frame clones and leaves some out. This sample lists 90,000 to 130,000 clones; its ten largest clones have 6.8%. The germline V gene has CDR1 SEHNR and CDR2 FQNEAQ (reference sequence). Trimming removed 5 bases from V and 7 bases from J; junction bases left unmatched: 7. The CDR3 is 14 residues long. Sequencing was done on a sample of PBMCs. The source is a man aged 35 to 55 in good health and CMV-seropositive. The rearrangement uses TRBV7-9 and TRBJ1-2; 10 bases map to TRBD1. CDR3 coding DNA: TGTGCCAGCAGCACTTCCGGGACAGGGGTTGGCTACACCTTC. The encoded protein is CASSTSGTGVGYTF.